This passage covers 21 T cell receptor beta chains from one sample sequenced in a study of shared clonotypes between healthy human individuals. Produced via immunoSEQ multiplex PCR; TCRdb's table is partial and in-frame only. The table shows some 1.5 million clones, with roughly 95% occurring only once. Sequenced material: naive CD4+ T cells sorted from blood. Noted subset: CD45RA+ positively selected. The receptor source for this set is a man aged 25 to 45 in good health.

The chain is built from TRBV19 and TRBJ2-6; TRBD1 aligns across 8 bases. Germline CDR1 LNHDA, CDR2 SQIVND (reference sequence). The V and J ends lost 4 bases and 0 bases, in that order; junction bases with no gene match: 5. The CDR3 extends over 17 amino acids. CDR3 nucleotides: TGTGCCAGTAGTAAGCAGGGGGCCCTCTCTGGGGCCAACGTCCTGACTTTC. Its translation is CASSKQGALSGANVLTF.

Points on this clone: Within the sample, other DNA sequences also encode this same CDR3. This chain joins TRBV6-6 and TRBJ2-1; unclear D gene. This CDR3 comprises 11 residues. Trimming pared 3 bases from V and 6 bases from J, leaving 3 bases between. Germline CDR1 MNHNY, CDR2 SVGAGI (reference sequence). CDR3 sequence (DNA): TGTGCCAGCAGTTATTTCAATGAGCAGTTCTTC. This translates into CASSYFNEQFF.

This chain links TRBV18 with TRBJ2-3; 10 positions agree with TRBD2. CDR3 length: 17 residues. Germline values: CDR1 KGHSH, CDR2 LQKENI. Trimming removed 3 bases from V and 3 bases from J; junction bases left unmatched: 9. This CDR3 reads CASSPKAGGWRTDTQYF. The CDR3 DNA reads TGTGCCAGCTCACCCAAAGCGGGAGGGTGGAGAACAGATACGCAGTATTTT.

CDR3 sequence: CASSLGGQRMNTEAFF. The DNA for the CDR3 is TGCGCCAGCAGCTTGGGAGGACAAAGGATGAACACTGAAGCTTTCTTT. The chain recombines TRBV5-1 with TRBJ1-1; possibly TRBD1 for D (5 bases). The CDR3 is 16 residues long. Trimming took off 0 bases at V and 0 bases at J, with 12 bases between the two ends. Looked up from germline, CDR1 is SGHRS and CDR2 is YFSETQ.

This chain uses TRBV2 with TRBJ2-3, with 9 bases aligning to TRBD2. Germline V gene sequence: CDR1 SNHLY, CDR2 FYNNEI. Germline trimming cut 5 bases from V and 0 bases from J; bases unmatched to any gene: 6. The CDR3 runs to 16 residues. DNA of the CDR3: TGTGCCAGCAGTTTAGTTACTAGCGGGAGCACAGATACGCAGTATTTT. Translated, it gives CASSLVTSGSTDTQYF.

Regarding this clone: The same CDR3 is also encoded by other DNA sequences in this sample. The rearrangement uses TRBV6-6 and TRBJ2-2, with D uncertain. Trimming cost V 1 base and J 8 bases, with 2 bases left between them. The CDR3 has 11 amino acids. Germline assignment: CDR1 MNHNY and CDR2 SVGAGI (reference sequence). In nucleotides, the CDR3 is TGTGCCAGCAGTTACTTGGGGGAGCTGTTTTTT. Amino acid sequence: CASSYLGELFF.

The chain recombines TRBV7-2 with TRBJ1-5; 9 nucleotides agree with TRBD1. CDR1 and CDR2 (germline): SGHTA, FQGNSA. CDR3 length: 14 amino acids. Trimming took 4 bases from V and 4 from J; bases not matched to a gene: 2. The CDR3 region is CASSWDRVNQPQHF. DNA for the CDR3: TGTGCCAGCAGCTGGGACAGGGTTAATCAGCCCCAGCATTTT. The variable domain in full, with the rest retrieved from reference TRBV7-2 and TRBJ1-5, is GAGVSQSPSNKVTEKGKDVELRCDPISGHTALYWYRQSLGQGLEFLIYFQGNSAPDKSGLPSDRFSAERTGGSVSTLTIQRTQQEDSAVYLCASSWDRVNQPQHFGDGTRLSIL.

The chain recombines TRBV19 with TRBJ2-7; D is undetermined. The CDR3 is 11 amino acids. Germline CDR1 LNHDA, CDR2 SQIVND (reference sequence). With 5 bases removed from V and 7 bases from J, the gap between germline ends came to 9 bases. CDR3 sequence (DNA): TGTGCCAGTAGTTCCAGCTCAGAGCAGTACTTC. Amino acids: CASSSSSEQYF.

The chain joins TRBV7-2 to TRBJ1-1; 10 bases map to TRBD1. From germline, CDR1 is SGHTA and CDR2 FQGNSA. This CDR3 is 15 amino acids long. Germline trimming cut 1 base from V and 3 bases from J; bases unmatched to any gene: 2. The CDR3 nucleotides read TGTGCCAGCAGCTTAGTCGGGACAGGGGACACTGAAGCTTTCTTT. Translated, it gives CASSLVGTGDTEAFF.

This clone was seen only once. The rearrangement joins TRBV5-1 to TRBJ2-1; 11 bases line up with TRBD2. J was trimmed by 7 bases and V by 2 bases; bases with no gene match: 5. The CDR3 length is 15 residues. Germline assignment: CDR1 SGHRS and CDR2 YFSETQ. As DNA, the CDR3 is TGCGCCAGCAGCTTTAGCGGGAGGGCCGGGAATGAGCAGTTCTTC. Encoded protein: CASSFSGRAGNEQFF.

V usage is TRBV5-1 and J usage is TRBJ2-2; D unresolved. The CDR3 sequence is 15 residues long. Germline V gives CDR1 SGHRS, CDR2 YFSETQ. With 0 bases removed from V and 1 base from J, the gap between germline ends came to 7 bases. The CDR3 nucleotides read TGCGCCAGCAGCTTGGATGTAGGGAACACCGGGGAGCTGTTTTTT. This encodes CASSLDVGNTGELFF.

The rearrangement joins TRBV27 to TRBJ2-1; D tentatively fits TRBD1 or TRBD2 (5 bases each). Germline V gene sequence: CDR1 MNHEY, CDR2 SMNVEV (reference sequence). This CDR3 has 15 amino acids. V lost 3 bases to trimming and J lost 5 bases, with 14 bases between them. CDR3 loop: CASSFARRGDNEQFF. The CDR3 bases are TGTGCCAGCAGTTTTGCCCGCCGAGGGGACAATGAGCAGTTCTTC.

The rearrangement joins TRBV28 to TRBJ1-1; TRBD1 matches 7 bases. From germline, CDR1 is MDHEN and CDR2 SYDVKM. The V gene end was trimmed by 11 bases and the J gene end by 5 bases; junction bases not matched to a gene: 14. The CDR3 spans 14 residues. The CDR3 is CAGGSRGRITEAFF. The CDR3 bases are TGTGCCGGGGGTTCAAGGGGGCGTATTACTGAAGCTTTCTTT.

The chain has TRBV28 and TRBJ2-2, with 7 bases aligning to TRBD1. The CDR3 spans 13 residues. The V gene's germline CDR1 is MDHEN and CDR2 SYDVKM. V lost 9 bases and J lost 4; bases outside the gene matches: 5. In DNA form, the CDR3 reads TGTGCCAGTGACAGGGTAACCACCGGGGAGCTGTTTTTT. Amino acid sequence: CASDRVTTGELFF.

The rearrangement uses TRBV5-4 and TRBJ2-3, with D possibly TRBD1 on 7 matching bases. This CDR3 is built from 15 residues. V lost 2 bases to trimming and J lost 2 bases, with 12 bases between them. The germline V gene has CDR1 SGHNT and CDR2 YYREEE (reference sequence). Here the CDR3 DNA reads TGTGCCAGCAGCTTACGACAGGGACTCACAGATACGCAGTATTTT. As protein: CASSLRQGLTDTQYF.

The V gene is TRBV5-4, the J gene TRBJ2-7, with D unclear. Trimming pared 3 bases from V and 0 bases from J, leaving 19 bases between. Germline CDR1 and CDR2: SGHNT and YYREEE (reference sequence). The CDR3 has 17 residues. The CDR3 protein is CASSSKEGSRVSYEQYF. CDR3 nucleotides: TGTGCCAGCAGCTCAAAAGAAGGTAGCCGAGTCTCCTACGAGCAGTACTTC.

Turning to this clone: Other nucleotide sequences from this sample produce the same CDR3. The CDR3 spells CASGQELNTEAFF. CDR3 DNA sequence: TGTGCCAGCGGACAGGAACTGAACACTGAAGCTTTCTTT. J is TRBJ1-1 and V is TRBV2, with TRBD1 matching 7 bases. CDR3 length equals 13 residues. J lost 0 bases, V lost 8 bases, and 3 bases had no gene match. Per the germline V gene, CDR1 is SNHLY and CDR2 is FYNNEI.

This chain links TRBV2 with TRBJ2-3, with 8 bases matching TRBD2. The CDR3 consists of 16 residues. Unmatched junction bases numbered 8, after V lost 6 bases and J lost 0 bases. The germline CDR1 and CDR2 sequences are SNHLY and FYNNEI. In DNA form, the CDR3 reads TGTGCCAGCAGGAGGATTAGCGGGGCCAGCACAGATACGCAGTATTTT. It yields the protein CASRRISGASTDTQYF.

This clone was observed once. V usage is TRBV5-1 and J usage is TRBJ2-7, with TRBD2 identical over 7 bases. The CDR3 loop spans 18 amino acids. The germline V gene encodes CDR1 SGHRS and CDR2 YFSETQ. The V gene end was trimmed by 1 base and the J gene end by 3 bases; junction bases not matched to a gene: 16. In DNA form, the CDR3 reads TGCGCCAGCAGCTTGTTGCCGCCTGGTAGCGGGCTTTTCTACGAGCAGTACTTC. Translation: CASSLLPPGSGLFYEQYF.

With respect to this clone: Other nucleotide sequences from this sample produce the same CDR3. The chain is built from TRBV9 and TRBJ2-3; 8 bases match TRBD2. Trimming at V came to 0 bases and at J to 0 bases, leaving 3 bases not matched to a gene. Germline V gene data show CDR1 as SGDLS and CDR2 as YYNGEE. The CDR3 length is 16 residues. The CDR3 DNA reads as TGTGCCAGCAGCGTAGAAGCGGGGGCTAGCACAGATACGCAGTATTTT. Protein: CASSVEAGASTDTQYF.

In this sample, this clone turned up a few times. Other DNA sequences within the sample encode an identical CDR3. The chain joins TRBV18 to TRBJ1-5; the match to TRBD1 covers 8 bases. Germline lookup yields CDR1 KGHSH and CDR2 LQKENI. The length of the CDR3 is 15 residues. V shed 3 bases, J shed 4 bases, and the junction held 5 bases outside the gene matches. CDR3 DNA: TGTGCCAGCTCACCTACCGGACAGGGTAATCAGCCCCAGCATTTT. Protein sequence: CASSPTGQGNQPQHF.